This T cell receptor (beta chain) was captured by sequencing in a study of T cells after yellow fever vaccination. Whole-study findings and limits: Most clones from primary vaccination were detected again post-booster (almost 98% CD4, 88% CD8).

One entry per CDR3 protein results from TCRdb running MiXCR on the 5' RACE reads. The data hold roughly 120,000 distinct CDR3 sequences, with roughly 6.8% observed a single time. This clonotype was observed a few times. The target antigen is unknown. The source of this sequence is a man between 18 and 35 years old who received the YFV17D yellow fever vaccine. This specimen consisted of CD4+ T cells sorted from PBMCs, obtained roughly seven weeks after the first yellow fever vaccination.

CDR3 amino acids: CASSQGLDSTYEQYF. The DNA of the CDR3 is TGCGCCAGCAGCCAAGGGCTCGACAGTACCTACGAGCAGTACTTC. The J gene is TRBJ2-7, the V gene TRBV4-3; D may be TRBD1 (5 bases). Deletions cut 1 base from V and 2 bases from J, with 12 bases between. Germline CDR1 is LGHNA and CDR2 is YSLEER. The CDR3 extends over 15 amino acids.